The clone carrying this T cell receptor (beta chain) was seen just once. The data belong to a study of blood T cell repertoires in COVID-19. TCRdb's table, derived via immunoSEQ multiplex PCR, lists solely in-frame clones and lacks some. Of roughly 17,000 clones listed, 70% to 90% were seen once; the top ten hold 10%. This receptor was taken from a man older than 75 with acute or convalescent COVID-19. Specimen: peripheral blood.

The DNA for the CDR3 is TGTGCCAGCAGCCGACAGGGGGCAGCCAAGGACACTGAAGCTTTCTTT. This sequence encodes CASSRQGAAKDTEAFF. This chain connects TRBV6-6 to TRBJ1-1; the match to TRBD1 covers 10 bases. CDR1 is MNHNY and CDR2 is SVGAGI in the germline V gene (reference sequence). V gave up 6 bases and J gave up 3 bases; unmatched junction bases: 10. CDR3 length: 16 amino acids.